The rows below give T cell receptor beta chains drawn from one sample of a study of blood T cell repertoires in COVID-19. TCRdb's copy holds only in-frame clones and misses some; the assay was immunoSEQ multiplex PCR. The sample gives 330,000 or so clones, roughly 87% of which show up once; around 8.9% is in the top ten. The material sequenced was peripheral blood. These receptor sequences come from a man younger than 40 with COVID-19, enrolled during active disease. Both conserved end residues are part of each CDR3. A D gene is named only where the DNA matches it firmly. The size field is filled for only some rows; it gives once, few, many or a size class.

d_gene,j_gene,abundance,v_gene,CDR3nt,CDR3aa
.,TRBJ2-5,once,TRBV7-3,TGTGCCAGCAGCTTAGGGTATCAGGGGCAAGAGACCCAGTACTTC,CASSLGYQGQETQYF
.,TRBJ1-2,.,TRBV27,TGTGCCAGCAGTTTACAGCCAGGGGTTTATGGCTACACCTTC,CASSLQPGVYGYTF
TRBD1,TRBJ1-1,once,TRBV16,TGTGCCAGCAGCCAATCGGGACAGGGTGCTGAAGCTTTCTTT,CASSQSGQGAEAFF
TRBD1,TRBJ2-3,.,TRBV11-3,TGTGCCAGCAGCCCCCCGCAGGGGGGCACAGATACGCAGTATTTT,CASSPPQGGTDTQYF
TRBD1,TRBJ1-2,.,TRBV6-5,TGTGCCAGCACCGCCCAGGGGGACTTCTATGGCTACACCTTC,CASTAQGDFYGYTF
.,TRBJ1-1,.,TRBV20-1,TGCAGTGCTCCCGTGAACACTGAAGCTTTCTTT,CSAPVNTEAFF
.,TRBJ2-1,.,TRBV15,TGTGCCACCAGCAGAGATAAGAAAGGAGGGGCGAGCTCCTACAATGAGCAGTTCTTC,CATSRDKKGGASSYNEQFF
TRBD1,TRBJ1-4,.,TRBV2,TGTGCCAGCAGTGAATGGGGACAGGGTAATGAAAAACTGTTTTTT,CASSEWGQGNEKLFF
.,TRBJ2-7,.,TRBV28,TGTGCCAGCAGTTTACCCCGCACAGGGTCCTACGAGCAGTACTTC,CASSLPRTGSYEQYF
TRBD2,TRBJ2-7,once,TRBV10-3,TGTGCCATCAGTCCCGGGACTAGCGTTTGGTACGAGCAGTACTTC,CAISPGTSVWYEQYF
.,TRBJ2-7,.,TRBV11-2,TGTGCCAGCAGCTGGACTGATCGCCCCTACGAGCAGTACTTC,CASSWTDRPYEQYF
TRBD2,TRBJ2-3,.,TRBV4-1,TGCGCCAGCAGCCTCCAACCGACAGGGCTCGGGACTAGCGTTCCAGATACGCAGTATTTT,CASSLQPTGLGTSVPDTQYF
.,TRBJ2-5,once,TRBV5-6,TGTGCCAGCAGCTGGAGAGAGACCCAGTACTTC,CASSWRETQYF
.,TRBJ1-1,.,TRBV19,TGTGCCAGTAGTTCGCCCTTTACAGGGAGAAGAGCTTTCTTT,CASSSPFTGRRAFF
.,TRBJ1-5,.,TRBV7-2,TGTGCCAGCAGCTTATCAGCATCCGGGGGCAATCAGCCCCAGCATTTT,CASSLSASGGNQPQHF
.,TRBJ2-2,.,TRBV6-5,TGTGCCATCCAAGCTATTAACTCCGGGGAGCTGTTTTTT,CAIQAINSGELFF
.,TRBJ1-2,.,TRBV5-1,TGCGCCAGCAGCTTGGACAGTGCTAACTATGGCTACACCTTC,CASSLDSANYGYTF
TRBD2,TRBJ2-3,.,TRBV19,TGTGCCAGTAGTGTGACTAGCGGGGAGACAGATACGCAGTATTTT,CASSVTSGETDTQYF
TRBD1,TRBJ2-2,.,TRBV5-1,TGCGCCAGCAGCTTCGCCAGGGGGCTACCCGGGGAGCTGTTTTTT,CASSFARGLPGELFF
.,TRBJ2-3,.,TRBV11-3,TGTGCCAGCAGCCCAAATCTAGCTGCAGATACGCAGTATTTT,CASSPNLAADTQYF
.,TRBJ2-3,.,TRBV6-5,TGTGCCAGCAGTCGGGAAGATAGCACAGATACGCAGTATTTT,CASSREDSTDTQYF
.,TRBJ2-4,.,TRBV9,TGTGCCAGCAGCGTTAACATAGCCAAAAACATTCAGTACTTC,CASSVNIAKNIQYF
TRBD1,TRBJ1-2,.,TRBV5-1,TGCGCCAGCAGCTTGGAAGGGGGCGGCTATGGCTACACCTTC,CASSLEGGGYGYTF
TRBD2,TRBJ2-3,.,TRBV30,TGTGCCTGGAGCCAGGGACTAGCGGGAGGGGCAGATACGCAGTATTTT,CAWSQGLAGGADTQYF
TRBD2,TRBJ2-5,.,TRBV27,TGTGCCAGCAGTTTTCCCCGTAGCAAAGGACTAGCGGCAGAGACCCAGTACTTC,CASSFPRSKGLAAETQYF
TRBD1,TRBJ1-1,once,TRBV2,TGTGCCAGCAGTGCGGACAGGGGGCAAAAAGGTTTCTTT,CASSADRGQKGFF
.,TRBJ1-4,.,TRBV5-1,TGCGCCAGCAGCTTGGGCTCGAGCGCCGATGAAAAACTGTTTTTT,CASSLGSSADEKLFF
.,TRBJ1-2,.,TRBV29-1,TGCAGCGTTGAAAAGACACGAAACTATGGCTACACCTTC,CSVEKTRNYGYTF
TRBD1,TRBJ1-6,.,TRBV9,TGTGCCAGCAGCGTAGGGGGGACAGGGCGGGATTCACCCCTCCACTTT,CASSVGGTGRDSPLHF
.,TRBJ1-5,.,TRBV6-5,TGTGCCAGCAGTTACAGGACAGGCAATCAGCCCCAGCATTTT,CASSYRTGNQPQHF
.,TRBJ2-3,few,TRBV5-5,TGTGCCAGCAGGGAGGCCACTAGCACAGATACGCAGTATTTT,CASREATSTDTQYF
TRBD2,TRBJ2-1,.,TRBV6-2/TRBV6-3,TGTGCCAGCAGTTACTCTGCTAGCGGGAGTAATTCGGACAATGAGCAGTTCTTC,CASSYSASGSNSDNEQFF
.,TRBJ2-7,.,TRBV5-1,TGCGCCAGCCGGCCGGGACACCCCCTATACGAGCAGTACTTC,CASRPGHPLYEQYF
TRBD1,TRBJ2-7,.,TRBV5-1,TGCGCCAGCACCATCTCGACAGGGGGCATCTACGAGCAGTACTTC,CASTISTGGIYEQYF
TRBD1,TRBJ1-2,.,TRBV27,TGTGCCAGCAGTTTATCGAGACAGGGTAACTATGGCTACACCTTC,CASSLSRQGNYGYTF
TRBD1,TRBJ2-1,.,TRBV27,TGTGCCAGCCGAGGGGACAGCAGCTCCTACAATGAGCAGTTCTTC,CASRGDSSSYNEQFF
.,TRBJ2-1,.,TRBV4-2,TGTGCCAGCAGCCGATCGGGGATCCGCGCGGTGGGTGAGCAGTTCTTC,CASSRSGIRAVGEQFF
.,TRBJ1-1,.,TRBV29-1,TGCAGCGTCACAGGGCGCATGAACACTGAAGCTTTCTTT,CSVTGRMNTEAFF
TRBD1,TRBJ2-7,.,TRBV18,TGTGCCAGCTCACCGGCGGGACAGGGGTCCTACGAGCAGTACTTC,CASSPAGQGSYEQYF
.,TRBJ1-3,.,TRBV14,TGTGCCAGCAGCTTACATGTGTGGGAGAGCGGAAACACCATATATTTT,CASSLHVWESGNTIYF
TRBD1,TRBJ1-4,.,TRBV7-8,TGTGCCAGCAGCTTAGCGGTACGGACAGGGAATGAAAAACTGTTTTTT,CASSLAVRTGNEKLFF
.,TRBJ1-3,.,TRBV21-1,TGTGCCCGACCCGGTCGGGGACAGGGGTATATACCATCTGGAAACACCATATATTTT,CARPGRGQGYIPSGNTIYF
.,TRBJ1-2,.,TRBV4-3,TGCGCCAGCAGCCAAGGGCAGAACTATGGCTACACCTTC,CASSQGQNYGYTF
.,TRBJ2-2,few,TRBV10-3,TGTGCCATCAGGAAGGAGTACAGGGGGGGATTGGACACCGGGGAGCTGTTTTTT,CAIRKEYRGGLDTGELFF
TRBD1,TRBJ1-4,.,TRBV18,TGTGCCAGCTCACCACTAGGACGGACAGGGACGGGTGAAAAACTGTTTTTT,CASSPLGRTGTGEKLFF